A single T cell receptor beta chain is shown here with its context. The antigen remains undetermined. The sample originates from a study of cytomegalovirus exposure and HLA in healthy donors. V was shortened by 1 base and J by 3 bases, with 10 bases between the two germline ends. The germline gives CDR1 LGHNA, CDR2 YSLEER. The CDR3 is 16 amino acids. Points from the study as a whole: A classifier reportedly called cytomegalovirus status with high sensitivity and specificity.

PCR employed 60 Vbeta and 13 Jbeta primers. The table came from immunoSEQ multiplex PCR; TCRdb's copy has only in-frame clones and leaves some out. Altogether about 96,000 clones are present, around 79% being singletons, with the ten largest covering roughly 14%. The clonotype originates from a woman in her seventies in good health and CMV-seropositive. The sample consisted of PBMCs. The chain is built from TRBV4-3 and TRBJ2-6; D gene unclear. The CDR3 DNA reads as TGCGCCAGCAGCCAAGGACTCTTGGTTGGGGCCAACGTCCTGACTTTC. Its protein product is CASSQGLLVGANVLTF.